This record covers a single TCR beta chain. The record originates from a study of cytomegalovirus exposure and HLA in healthy donors. Primers for the PCR totalled 60 Vbeta and 13 Jbeta. Profiled with immunoSEQ multiplex PCR; TCRdb holds only in-frame clones, not every one. The data hold 250,000 to 350,000 clones, with roughly 89% observed a single time. Per the germline V gene, CDR1 is SGHVS and CDR2 is FNYEAQ. V was trimmed by 5 bases and J by 6 bases, leaving 19 bases between them. The CDR3 is 15 amino acids. The sequence was obtained from a woman aged 18-35 years in good health and CMV-seronegative. The specimen sequenced was PBMCs. The chain employs TRBV7-6 and TRBJ1-2, with D perhaps TRBD1 (6 bases). The chain's CDR3 is CASSPQTGLQDGYTF. The CDR3 DNA reads TGTGCCAGCAGCCCGCAAACAGGGCTTCAGGATGGCTACACCTTC.